This passage covers 5 T cell receptor beta chains from one sample sequenced in a study of blood T cell repertoires in COVID-19. Libraries were prepared by immunoSEQ multiplex PCR; TCRdb keeps only in-frame clonotypes and omits some of them. Of roughly 110,000 clones listed, around 90% are singletons. The sequencing input was peripheral blood. The receptors come from a man aged 35 to 55 with active or convalescent COVID-19.

CDR3 nucleotides: TGTGCCAGCAGCTTAAGGACTAGCGGGAGCAACCCAGATACGCAGTATTTT. It yields the protein CASSLRTSGSNPDTQYF. The J gene is TRBJ2-3, the V gene TRBV7-2; 13 bases fit TRBD2. J lost 4 bases, V lost 2 bases, and 6 bases had no gene match. The CDR3 covers 17 residues. Germline lookup yields CDR1 SGHTA and CDR2 FQGNSA.

The chain's CDR3 is CASRRGVLGQGQNIQYF. The CDR3 region has the DNA TGTGCCAGCAGACGAGGAGTTCTGGGACAGGGACAAAACATTCAGTACTTC. V usage is TRBV6-6 and J usage is TRBJ2-4, with TRBD1 matching 9 bases. The CDR3 has 17 residues. With 6 bases clipped from V and 5 bases from J, the junction kept 14 bases outside the gene matches. CDR1 is MNHNY, CDR2 SVGAGI, per germline (reference sequence).

The chain uses TRBV9 and TRBJ2-7, with 11 bases matching TRBD1. Germline CDR1 reads SGDLS; CDR2 reads YYNGEE. This CDR3 has 14 amino acids. The junction had 7 bases not matched to a gene; V was cut back by 4 bases and J by 7 bases. The CDR3 protein is CASSLEGTGGEQYF. CDR3 DNA: TGTGCCAGCAGCCTCGAGGGGACAGGGGGTGAGCAGTACTTC.

This chain connects TRBV9 to TRBJ1-4; D remains ambiguous. Germline values: CDR1 SGDLS, CDR2 YYNGEE. V lost 4 bases and J lost 5, with 9 bases in between. The CDR3 has 13 residues. The CDR3 nucleotides are TGTGCCAGCAGCTCCGGACTGAATGAAAAACTGTTTTTT. It codes for CASSSGLNEKLFF.

The V gene is TRBV11-2, the J gene TRBJ1-3, with 7 bases lining up with TRBD1. The CDR3 is made up of 16 amino acids. With 2 bases clipped from V and 0 bases from J, the junction kept 4 bases outside the gene matches. Germline V CDR1 and CDR2: SGHAT, FQNNGV. The CDR3 sequence is CASSLNTGDSGNTIYF. CDR3 DNA sequence: TGTGCCAGCAGCTTAAATACAGGGGACTCTGGAAACACCATATATTTT.